The T cell receptor beta chain described here comes from a study of PD-1 blockade in classical Hodgkin lymphoma. Study-wide findings and caveats: Possibly reflecting disease activity or prior therapy, repertoire differences have causes that remain undefined. Healthy donors were reported to have higher baseline TCR diversity than newly diagnosed patients.

Germline CDR1 is MGHRA and CDR2 is YSYEKL. The CDR3 consists of 13 residues. V was pared by 1 base and J by 5 bases, with 8 bases between. The data were produced by immunoSEQ multiplex PCR, yet TCRdb's version contains in-frame clones alone and is incomplete. The sample holds tens of thousands of clones, approximately 90% seen once. As regards this clone: Its specificity is not known.

Documented time point: newly diagnosed, previously untreated cHL patient sample. What served as comparison were PBMCs in newly diagnosed, untreated classical Hodgkin lymphoma. The sequenced material came from peripheral blood mononuclear cells (PBMCs). This rearrangement joins TRBV4-1 to TRBJ2-5; D uncertain. The TCR sequence derives from a human donor with classical Hodgkin lymphoma. This CDR3 reads CASSQGQWETQYF. The CDR3 coding sequence is TGCGCCAGCAGCCAAGGTCAATGGGAGACCCAGTACTTC.